Shown below are 21 T cell receptor beta chains from a single sample sequenced in a study of T cells in Graves' hyperthyroidism and ophthalmopathy. Amplified TCR beta CDR3 regions derived from RNA transcripts. Using the HTBI primer set, a first-round RT-PCR was run on the TCR CDR3. TCRdb re-analysed the multiplex PCR reads in MiXCR, keeping a single row per CDR3 protein. Among roughly 510,000 distinct CDR3 sequences listed, 46% were seen once. The specimen was peripheral blood or thyroid tissue (not recorded which). The receptors stem from an adult woman with Graves' disease, either hyperthyroidism or ophthalmopathy (not recorded which).

This clonotype was seen repeatedly, ten times or more. The genes are TRBV12-3 or TRBV12-4 and TRBJ1-2; D remains ambiguous. The CDR3 spans 12 residues. V lost 3 bases to trimming and J lost 8 bases, with 10 bases between them. The CDR3 coding sequence is TGTGCCAGCAGTTTGAGTAGCGGCGGCTACACCTTC. It codes for CASSLSSGGYTF.

The rearrangement links TRBV25-1 to TRBJ1-5; 8 bases line up with TRBD1. The CDR3 length is 17 residues. J was trimmed by 3 bases and V by 4 bases; bases with no gene match: 11. The V gene's germline CDR1 is MGHDK and CDR2 SYGVNS. DNA for the CDR3: TGTGCCAGCAGTGCTACTCAGGGGGCTTCTTCCAATCAGCCCCAGCATTTT. It specifies CASSATQGASSNQPQHF.

The genes are TRBV7-9 and TRBJ1-3; D is unresolved. Trimming stripped 0 bases from V and 6 bases from J, with 12 bases between. Germline lookup yields CDR1 SEHNR and CDR2 FQNEAQ (reference sequence). This CDR3 is 15 amino acids long. CDR3 region: CASSLAPGGLNTIYF. The CDR3 nucleotides are TGTGCCAGCAGCTTAGCCCCGGGCGGTCTAAACACCATATATTTT.

The V and J genes are TRBV12-3 or TRBV12-4 and TRBJ1-5; D is perhaps TRBD1 (5 bases). This CDR3 has 12 residues. Trimming left V 6 bases short and J 12 bases short, with 15 bases between. Here the CDR3 DNA reads TGTGCCAGCAGATCCGGACATTTTAACCAGCATTTT. Translation gives CASRSGHFNQHF.

A note on this clonotype: A much larger clone differs by one base, so this may be a read error. This CDR3 is missing its conserved last phenylalanine or tryptophan, likely due to a read error. The chain employs TRBV20-1 and TRBJ1-3; D might be TRBD1 (6 bases). The CDR3 is 13 residues long. Germline assignment: CDR1 DFQATT and CDR2 SNEGSKA (reference sequence). The V end lost 2 bases, the J end lost 4 bases, and 9 bases lay between the germline ends. The CDR3 DNA is TGCAGTGCTAGACAGGGGAGAGGAAACACCATATATTGT. Translated, it gives CSARQGRGNTIYC.

The rearrangement links TRBV7-9 to TRBJ1-6; no definite D call. Deletions cut 0 bases from V and 8 bases from J, with 5 bases between. The CDR3 contains 13 residues. Germline V CDR1 and CDR2: SEHNR, FQNEAQ (reference sequence). The CDR3 bases are TGTGCCAGCAGCTTAGCAGAGTATTCACCCCTCCACTTT. This sequence encodes CASSLAEYSPLHF.

This rearrangement joins TRBV10-3 to TRBJ2-5; tentatively, D is TRBD1 or TRBD2 (6 bases each). V gave up 11 bases and J gave up 6 bases, with 13 bases separating them. Germline V lookup: CDR1 ENHRY, CDR2 SYGVKD. The CDR3 has 11 residues. CDR3 DNA: TGTGCCTCCCGCGGGGACAAGACCCAGTACTTC. It codes for CASRGDKTQYF.

The chain joins TRBV29-1 to TRBJ1-4; D is possibly TRBD1 (5 bases). Trimming removed 8 bases at V and 8 bases at J, with 24 bases between. Per germline, CDR1 SQVTM and CDR2 ANQGSEA. The CDR3 has 15 amino acids. The chain's CDR3 is CSSEIFGQGREKLFF. CDR3 in DNA: TGCAGCAGTGAAATCTTTGGGCAGGGTCGGGAAAAACTGTTTTTT.

The sample holds a few counts of this clonotype. V usage is TRBV7-2 and J usage is TRBJ2-2; D perhaps matches TRBD2 (7 bases). V was cut by 6 bases and J by 2 bases, with 16 bases left in between. This CDR3 comprises 16 residues. Germline-derived CDR1 and CDR2 are SGHTA and FQGNSA. The CDR3 is CASRGQRGENTGELFF. For the CDR3, the DNA is TGTGCCAGCAGAGGACAGCGGGGAGAAAACACCGGGGAGCTGTTTTTT.

This clonotype was counted many times. The CDR3 sequence: CASSRVGERETQYF. In nucleotides, the CDR3 is TGCGCCAGCAGCCGTGTAGGGGAGAGGGAGACCCAGTACTTC. V and J are TRBV4-1 and TRBJ2-5, with D perhaps assigned TRBD1 or TRBD2 (5 bases each). The CDR3 is made up of 14 amino acids. CDR1 is MGHRA and CDR2 is YSYEKL in the germline V gene. V lost 4 bases and J lost 5, with 14 bases in between.

This clonotype turned up a few times. The rearrangement links TRBV4-1 to TRBJ2-7; D ambiguous. Per the germline V gene, CDR1 is MGHRA and CDR2 is YSYEKL. The CDR3 spans 13 residues. Trimming stripped 4 bases from V and 3 bases from J, with 10 bases between. The chain's CDR3 is CASSRGRSYEQYF. CDR3 bases: TGCGCCAGCAGCCGAGGACGGAGCTACGAGCAGTACTTC.

At least ten counts were recorded for this clonotype. One end of the junction fails to match germline, which may point to a read error. The chain couples TRBV5-1 to TRBJ1-3; no reliable D call. The length of the CDR3 is 13 residues. CDR1 and CDR2 from the germline V gene are SGHRS and YFSETQ. The CDR3 loop is CASSLYSGNTIYF. The DNA for the CDR3 is TGTGCCAGCAGCTTGTACTCTGGAAACACCATATATTTT.

As to this clonotype: Possible read error: a much larger clone is one base away. The conserved phenylalanine or tryptophan is not found at the CDR3 terminus, so this likely reflects a read error. This chain uses TRBV7-2 with TRBJ1-2, with a possible D match to TRBD1 (6 bases). Germline V gene sequence: CDR1 SGHTA, CDR2 FQGNSA. The CDR3 extends over 16 amino acids. Trimming stripped 2 bases from V and 0 bases from J, with 13 bases between. The CDR3 is CASSLWDGTPNYGYTS. In nucleotides, the CDR3 is TGTGCCAGCAGCTTATGGGACGGGACACCTAACTATGGCTACACCTCC.

The rearrangement links TRBV10-3 to TRBJ2-7; maybe TRBD1 (6 bases). V lost 10 bases and J 6 bases, leaving 22 bases between the germline ends. The CDR3 extends over 14 amino acids. Germline V gene data show CDR1 as ENHRY and CDR2 as SYGVKD. The CDR3 DNA follows: TGTGCCAGCAGCCCCGGACAGCTGGGGTCCGAGCAGTACTTC. Its translation is CASSPGQLGSEQYF.

This clonotype was picked up a small number of times. The V call is TRBV7-3, the J call TRBJ2-2; D uncertain. Germline V gives CDR1 SGHTA, CDR2 FQGTGA. This CDR3 comprises 13 residues. Trimming left V 2 bases short and J 7 bases short, with 8 bases between. In DNA, the CDR3 is TGTGCCAGCAGCTTATTAGGTCACGGGGAGCTGTTTTTT. Its protein product is CASSLLGHGELFF.

V and J are TRBV3-1 and TRBJ1-3, with D maybe TRBD1 (6 bases). This CDR3 is built from 16 residues. Trimming took 4 bases from V and 2 from J, leaving 15 bases between them. Looked up from germline, CDR1 is LGHDT and CDR2 is YNNKEL (reference sequence). The CDR3 region has the DNA TGTGCCAGCAGCCCTCGTGGGGGGGCGACTGGAAACACCATATATTTT. Amino acids: CASSPRGGATGNTIYF.

The sample holds many counts of this clonotype. CDR3 sequence (DNA): TGCAGTGCGCGACCACTTGGGGGCTACGAGCAGTACTTC. Translation: CSARPLGGYEQYF. The rearrangement links TRBV20-1 to TRBJ2-7; D might be TRBD1 or TRBD2, each matching 5 bases. CDR1 and CDR2 from the germline V gene are DFQATT and SNEGSKA (reference sequence). V lost 6 bases and J lost 3, with 15 bases in between. CDR3 length: 13 amino acids.

The table lists this clonotype with a few counts. The chain joins TRBV25-1 to TRBJ1-2; a possible D gene is TRBD1 (5 bases). The CDR3 covers 11 residues. Per the germline V gene, CDR1 is MGHDK and CDR2 is SYGVNS. V was clipped by 5 bases and J by 8 bases, with 9 bases between them. The CDR3 spells CASSKGEGYTF. The CDR3 bases are TGTGCCAGCAGTAAAGGGGAAGGCTACACCTTC.

This clonotype came up a few times. The chain links TRBV28 to TRBJ1-1; maybe TRBD1 (5 bases). Germline V gene sequence: CDR1 MDHEN, CDR2 SYDVKM. V shed 3 bases and J shed 5 bases, with 13 bases lying between them. The CDR3 is made up of 14 amino acids. In DNA, the CDR3 is TGTGCCAGCAGTTTTCGGGCGGGGCGGACTGAAGCTTTCTTT. Protein sequence: CASSFRAGRTEAFF.

CDR3 nucleotides: TGCAGTGCTCGACGGACTAGCGGGCCACGAGGGGGAGAGACCCAGCATTTT. Translation: CSARRTSGPRGGETQHF. The chain combines TRBV20-1 with TRBJ1-5; D may be TRBD1 (6 bases). Germline V gives CDR1 DFQATT, CDR2 SNEGSKA (reference sequence). The CDR3 covers 17 residues. V was shortened by 5 bases and J by 11 bases, with 31 bases between the two germline ends.

The chain combines TRBV6-2 or TRBV6-3 with TRBJ2-1, with a tentative D call TRBD2 (6 bases). The V and J ends lost 4 bases and 11 bases respectively, with 12 bases between them. The CDR3 runs 12 residues. Germline V CDR1 and CDR2: MNHEY, SVGEGT. The CDR3 loop reads CASSSVGGKQFF. The DNA of the CDR3 is TGTGCCAGCAGTTCAGTTGGCGGGAAGCAGTTCTTC.